Sequencing of this T cell receptor beta chain was carried out in a study of blood T cell repertoires in COVID-19. Overall study context: Material from acute and convalescent COVID-19 was sourced from the United States, Italy and Spain. From T cells, B-cell-depleted T cells, or PBMCs came the material, which was cDNA or gDNA.

Authors' analysis steps: Reference gene primer amplification gave estimated nucleated cell counts. Here immunoSEQ multiplex PCR was the method, and the copy in TCRdb shows in-frame clones only, minus some. D and trimming were read from the DNA, whereas the V and J calls and clone size are those reported in that table. The profile covers fewer than 250,000 clones, with around nine tenths appearing a single time and about 1.7% taken by the ten largest. Only one count was recorded for this clone. The clonotype was recovered from a woman aged 55-70 years who had recovered from COVID-19. The sample comprised peripheral blood.

The CDR3 protein is CACRETSGGAHEQYF. In DNA form, the CDR3 reads TGTGCCTGTCGAGAAACTAGCGGGGGGGCTCACGAGCAGTACTTC. The J gene is TRBJ2-7, the V gene TRBV19; 13 bases line up with TRBD2. Germline CDR1 reads LNHDA; CDR2 reads SQIVND (reference sequence). This CDR3 region has 15 residues. V gave up 11 bases and J gave up 5 bases; unmatched junction bases: 12. The full variable domain, completed using reference TRBV19 and TRBJ2-7, is DGGITQSPKYLFRKEGQNVTLSCEQNLNHDAMYWYRQDPGQGLRLIYYSQIVNDFQKGDIAEGYSVSREKKESFPLTVTSAQKNPTAFYLCACRETSGGAHEQYFGPGTRLTVT.